These T cell receptor beta chains were read from a single sample in a study of T-cell reconstitution after alpha-beta-depleted transplantation in children. TCRdb re-called the PCR reads with MiXCR, one entry per CDR3 protein. The sample carries about 300,000 distinct CDR3 sequences, around 10% recorded once. Sequencing used PBMCs, obtained before TCRalphabeta/CD19-depleted stem cell transplant. The source of these receptors is a boy under two years old with acute myeloid leukemia, due to receive a stem cell transplant. CDR3s leave out the opening cysteine and the closing phenylalanine or tryptophan.

cdr3_aa	j_call	v_call
ASSVWSQGLTDTQY	TRBJ2-3	TRBV9
ASRAGTGSKGTQY	TRBJ2-5	TRBV2
ASRMQGPTGELF	TRBJ2-2	TRBV11-2
ASCPRQGALLYTKNIQY	TRBJ2-4	TRBV12-3/TRBV12-4
ATSRVWGNYGYT	TRBJ1-2	TRBV15
ASSRDSLSYNEQF	TRBJ2-1	TRBV18
ASSSRTVNTEAF	TRBJ1-1	TRBV7-2
ASSERYNSRTEAF	TRBJ1-1	TRBV6-1
ASSLSSGANVLT	TRBJ2-6	TRBV12-3/TRBV12-4
ASSIGHNYGYT	TRBJ1-2	TRBV19
ASSFTRLHQETQY	TRBJ2-5	TRBV6-5
ASRRTGKGTEAF	TRBJ1-1	TRBV12-3/TRBV12-4
ASSLQTSGYHEQY	TRBJ2-7	TRBV28
ASSYRDFSYEQY	TRBJ2-7	TRBV6-5
ASSHKTGFSSYNEQF	TRBJ2-1	TRBV18
ASSKTGRYGYT	TRBJ1-2	TRBV28
ASSQVGTGNTIY	TRBJ1-3	TRBV4-3